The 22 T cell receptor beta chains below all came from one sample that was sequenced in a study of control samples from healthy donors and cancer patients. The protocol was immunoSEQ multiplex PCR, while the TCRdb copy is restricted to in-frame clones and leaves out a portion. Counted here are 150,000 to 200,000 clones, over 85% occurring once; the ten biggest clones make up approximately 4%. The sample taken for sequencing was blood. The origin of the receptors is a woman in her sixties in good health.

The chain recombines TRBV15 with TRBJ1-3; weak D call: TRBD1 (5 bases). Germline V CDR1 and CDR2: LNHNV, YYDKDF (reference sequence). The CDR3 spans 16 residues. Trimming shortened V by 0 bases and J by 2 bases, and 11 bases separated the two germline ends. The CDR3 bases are TGTGCCACCAGCAGAGAGGTGGGGGGAGCTGGAAACACCATATATTTT. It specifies CATSREVGGAGNTIYF.

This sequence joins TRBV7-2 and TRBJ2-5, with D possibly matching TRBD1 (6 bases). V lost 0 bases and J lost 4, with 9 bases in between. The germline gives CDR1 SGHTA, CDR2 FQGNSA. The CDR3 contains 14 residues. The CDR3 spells CASSLAIQGETQYF. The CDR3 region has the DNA TGTGCCAGCAGCTTAGCCATACAGGGAGAGACCCAGTACTTC.

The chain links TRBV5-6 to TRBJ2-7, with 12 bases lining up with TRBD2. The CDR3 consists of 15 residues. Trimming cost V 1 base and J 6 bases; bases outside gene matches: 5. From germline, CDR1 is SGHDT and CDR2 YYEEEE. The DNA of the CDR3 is TGTGCCAGCAGCTTGCGACTAGCGGGGGCTAGCGAGCAGTACTTC. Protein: CASSLRLAGASEQYF.

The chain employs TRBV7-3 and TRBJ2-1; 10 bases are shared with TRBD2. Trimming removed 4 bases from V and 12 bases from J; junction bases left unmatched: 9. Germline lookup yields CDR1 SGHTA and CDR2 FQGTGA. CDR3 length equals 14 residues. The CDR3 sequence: CASSSGTSELVQFF. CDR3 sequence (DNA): TGTGCCAGCAGCTCCGGGACTAGCGAACTTGTGCAGTTCTTC.

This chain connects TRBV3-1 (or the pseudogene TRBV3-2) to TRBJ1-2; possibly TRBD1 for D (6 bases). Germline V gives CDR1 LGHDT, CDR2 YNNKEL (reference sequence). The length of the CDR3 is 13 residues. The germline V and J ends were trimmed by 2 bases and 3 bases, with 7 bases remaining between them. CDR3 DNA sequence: TGTGCCAGCAGCCAACAGGGGTACTATGGCTACACCTTC. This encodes CASSQQGYYGYTF.

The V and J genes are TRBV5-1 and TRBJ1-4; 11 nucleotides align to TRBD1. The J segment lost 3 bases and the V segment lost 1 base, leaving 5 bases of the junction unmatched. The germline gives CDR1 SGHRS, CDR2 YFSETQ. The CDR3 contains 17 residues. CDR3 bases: TGCGCCAGCAGCTTGTTAGGACAGGGGGCCTCTAATGAAAAACTGTTTTTT. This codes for CASSLLGQGASNEKLFF.

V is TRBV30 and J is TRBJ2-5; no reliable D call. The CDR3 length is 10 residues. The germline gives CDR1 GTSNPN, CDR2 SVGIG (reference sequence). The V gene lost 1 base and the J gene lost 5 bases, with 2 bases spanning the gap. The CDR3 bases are TGTGCCTGGAGTGCGGAGACCCAGTACTTC. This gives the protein CAWSAETQYF. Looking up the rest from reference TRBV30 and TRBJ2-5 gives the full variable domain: SQTIHQWPATLVQPVGSPLSLECTVEGTSNPNLYWYRQAAGRGLQLLFYSVGIGQISSEVPQNLSASRPQDRQFILSSKKLLLSDSGFYLCAWSAETQYFGPGTRLLVL.

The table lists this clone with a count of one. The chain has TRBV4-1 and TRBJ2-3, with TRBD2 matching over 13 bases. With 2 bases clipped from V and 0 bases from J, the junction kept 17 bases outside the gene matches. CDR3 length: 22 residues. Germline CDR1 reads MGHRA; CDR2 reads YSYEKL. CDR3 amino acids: CASSQSTSGGAVFIGSTDTQYF. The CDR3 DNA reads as TGCGCCAGCAGCCAATCTACTAGCGGGGGGGCCGTTTTTATTGGGAGCACAGATACGCAGTATTTT.

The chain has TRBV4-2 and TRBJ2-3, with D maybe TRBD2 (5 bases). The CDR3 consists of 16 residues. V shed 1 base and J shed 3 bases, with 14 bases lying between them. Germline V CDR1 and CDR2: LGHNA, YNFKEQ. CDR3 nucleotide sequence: TGTGCCAGCAGCCAAGGTAACGGGGTAAGAACAGATACGCAGTATTTT. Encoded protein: CASSQGNGVRTDTQYF.

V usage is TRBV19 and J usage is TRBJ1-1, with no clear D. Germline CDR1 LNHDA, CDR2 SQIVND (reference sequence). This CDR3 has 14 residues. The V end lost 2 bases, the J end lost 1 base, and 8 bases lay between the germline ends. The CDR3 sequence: CASSIRAENTEAFF. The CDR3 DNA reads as TGTGCCAGTAGTATAAGGGCAGAGAACACTGAAGCTTTCTTT.

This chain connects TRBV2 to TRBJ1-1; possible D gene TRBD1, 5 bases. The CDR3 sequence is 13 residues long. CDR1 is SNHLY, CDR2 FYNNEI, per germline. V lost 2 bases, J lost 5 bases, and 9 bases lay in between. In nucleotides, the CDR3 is TGTGCCAGCAGTGAACAGGGTGGAACTGAAGCTTTCTTT. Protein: CASSEQGGTEAFF.

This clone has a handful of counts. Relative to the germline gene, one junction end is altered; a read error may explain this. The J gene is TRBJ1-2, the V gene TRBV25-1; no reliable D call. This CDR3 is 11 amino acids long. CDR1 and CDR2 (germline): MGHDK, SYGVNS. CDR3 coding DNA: TGTGCCAGCAGTGAAGGACGGGCTTTAGTCTTC. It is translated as CASSEGRALVF.

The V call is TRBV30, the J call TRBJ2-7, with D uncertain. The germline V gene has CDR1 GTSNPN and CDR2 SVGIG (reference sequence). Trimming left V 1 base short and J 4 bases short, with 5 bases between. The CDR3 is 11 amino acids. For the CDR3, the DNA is TGTGCCTGGAGTGCGGTATACGAGCAGTACTTC. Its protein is CAWSAVYEQYF.

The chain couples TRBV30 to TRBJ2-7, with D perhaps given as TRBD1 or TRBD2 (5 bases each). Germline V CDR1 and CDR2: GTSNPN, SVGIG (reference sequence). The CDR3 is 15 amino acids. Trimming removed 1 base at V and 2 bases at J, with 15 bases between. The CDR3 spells CAWSALYGGAYEQYF. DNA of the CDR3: TGTGCCTGGAGTGCCCTTTATGGGGGAGCCTACGAGCAGTACTTC.

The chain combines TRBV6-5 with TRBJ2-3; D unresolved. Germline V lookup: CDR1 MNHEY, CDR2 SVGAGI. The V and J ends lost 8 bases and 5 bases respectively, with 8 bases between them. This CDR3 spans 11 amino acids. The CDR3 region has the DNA TGTGCCAGCGGTTCGGGAGATACGCAGTATTTT. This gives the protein CASGSGDTQYF.

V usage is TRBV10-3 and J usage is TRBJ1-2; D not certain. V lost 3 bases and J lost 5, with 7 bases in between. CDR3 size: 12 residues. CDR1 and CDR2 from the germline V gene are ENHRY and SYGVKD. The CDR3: CAISDVSYGYTF. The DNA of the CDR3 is TGTGCCATCAGTGATGTCAGTTATGGCTACACCTTC.

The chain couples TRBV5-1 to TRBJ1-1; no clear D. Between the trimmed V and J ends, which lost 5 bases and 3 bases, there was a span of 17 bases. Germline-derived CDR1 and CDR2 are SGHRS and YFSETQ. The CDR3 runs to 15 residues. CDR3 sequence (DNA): TGCGCCAGCAGAACGCAGTCATCCAGTGACACTGAAGCTTTCTTT. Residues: CASRTQSSSDTEAFF.

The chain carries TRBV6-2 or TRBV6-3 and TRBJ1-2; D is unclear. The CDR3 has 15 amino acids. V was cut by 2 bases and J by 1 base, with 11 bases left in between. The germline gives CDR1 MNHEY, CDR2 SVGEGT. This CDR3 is CASSYRSTNNYGYTF. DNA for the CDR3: TGTGCCAGCAGTTACCGGTCAACGAATAACTATGGCTACACCTTC.

For the CDR3, the DNA is TGTGCCAGCAGGGGCCTGGGGGTAACCATGAACACTGAAGCTTTCTTT. Encoded protein: CASRGLGVTMNTEAFF. The V gene is TRBV2, the J gene TRBJ1-1; possibly TRBD1 for D (5 bases). Germline V gene lookup returns CDR1 SNHLY and CDR2 FYNNEI. The CDR3 is made up of 16 amino acids. V was trimmed by 6 bases and J by 0 bases, leaving 17 bases between them. The whole variable domain, filled in from reference TRBV2 and TRBJ1-1, reads EPEVTQTPSHQVTQMGQEVILRCVPISNHLYFYWYRQILGQKVEFLVSFYNNEISEKSEIFDDQFSVERPDGSNFTLKIRSTKLEDSAMYFCASRGLGVTMNTEAFFGQGTRLTVV.

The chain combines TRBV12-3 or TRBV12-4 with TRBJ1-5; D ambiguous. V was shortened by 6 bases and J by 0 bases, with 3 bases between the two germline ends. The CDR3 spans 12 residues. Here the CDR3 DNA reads TGTGCCAGCAGAAATAGCAATCAGCCCCAGCATTTT. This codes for CASRNSNQPQHF.

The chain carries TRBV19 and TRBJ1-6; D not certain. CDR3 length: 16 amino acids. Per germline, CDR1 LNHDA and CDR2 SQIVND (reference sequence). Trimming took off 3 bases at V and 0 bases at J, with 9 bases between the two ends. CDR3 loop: CASSIIRSSYNSPLHF. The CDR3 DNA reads TGTGCCAGTAGTATCATCAGGAGCTCCTATAATTCACCCCTCCACTTT.

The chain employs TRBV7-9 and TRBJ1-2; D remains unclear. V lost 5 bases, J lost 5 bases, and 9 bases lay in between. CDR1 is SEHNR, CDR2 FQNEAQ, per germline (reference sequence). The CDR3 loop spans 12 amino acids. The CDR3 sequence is CASSADMYGYTF. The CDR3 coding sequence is TGTGCCAGCAGCGCAGACATGTATGGCTACACCTTC.